Listed below are T cell receptor beta chains from one sample, sequenced in a study of CD8+ T cells in alopecia areata. Some clones are missing from TCRdb's copy, which holds only in-frame ones; the method was immunoSEQ multiplex PCR. This sample has about 210,000 clones, with less than 75% found just once. The specimen was CD4+ T cells sorted from blood, collected at week 4, from a patient treated with tofacitinib. The receptors were sampled from a human donor with alopecia areata. Both conserved end residues are part of each CDR3. A D gene is named only where the DNA matches it firmly. The listing skips clone size in some rows; elsewhere it reads once, few, many or a size class.

D,J,size,V,CDR3,DNA
NA,TRBJ2-6,NA,TRBV29-1,CSVGGLSGANVLTF,TGCAGCGTTGGGGGACTCTCTGGGGCCAACGTCCTGACTTTC
NA,TRBJ1-2,NA,TRBV29-1,CSVEDRNYGYTF,TGCAGCGTTGAGGACAGAAACTATGGCTACACCTTC
NA,TRBJ1-4,few,TRBV6-5,CASSNVWREKLFF,TGTGCCAGCAGTAACGTATGGAGAGAAAAACTGTTTTTT
NA,TRBJ1-1,NA,TRBV29-1,CSVVGSGDPFF,TGCAGCGTTGTGGGCAGTGGGGATCCTTTCTTT
NA,TRBJ2-7,NA,TRBV25-1,CASSGGDRDHEQYF,TGTGCCAGCAGCGGGGGGGACAGGGACCACGAGCAGTACTTC
NA,TRBJ1-5,few,TRBV14,CASSQYEGQPQHF,TGTGCCAGCAGCCAATACGAGGGTCAGCCCCAGCATTTT
TRBD1,TRBJ2-4,few,TRBV23-1,CASSVSGQIIAKNIQYF,TGCGCCAGCAGTGTTTCGGGACAGATAATAGCCAAAAACATTCAGTACTTC
NA,TRBJ2-3,many,TRBV4-3,CASSQDGGGTQYF,TGCGCCAGCAGCCAAGATGGGGGCGGGACTCAGTATTTT
NA,TRBJ1-3,NA,TRBV30,CAWSIAGTHSGNTIYF,TGTGCCTGGAGCATAGCCGGGACACATTCTGGAAACACCATATATTTT
NA,TRBJ1-1,NA,TRBV10-3,CAAARVMNTEAFF,TGTGCCGCCGCGAGAGTCATGAACACTGAAGCTTTCTTT
NA,TRBJ1-2,NA,TRBV29-1,CSVGDSNYGYTF,TGCAGCGTAGGCGACAGTAACTATGGCTACACCTTC